These T cell receptor beta chains were read from a single sample in a study of blood T cell repertoires in COVID-19. Some clones are missing from TCRdb's copy, which holds only in-frame ones; the method was immunoSEQ multiplex PCR. The sample yields fewer than 200,000 clones, 82% seen once. The material sequenced was peripheral blood. Receptor source: a woman aged 70-85 years with acute or convalescent COVID-19. Each CDR3 is given with its conserved first and last residue. The D gene is left open where the match is weak. Clone size, where shown, is once, few, many, or a class for clones that have expanded.

V: TRBV10-3; J: TRBJ2-1; size: .; D: TRBD1; DNA: TGTGCCAGTAAGGGACAGTACAATGAGCAGTTCTTC; CDR3: CASKGQYNEQFF
V: TRBV13; J: TRBJ2-1; size: .; D: TRBD2; DNA: TGTGCCAGCAGCAAGACTGGACTAGGAGTACACAATGAGCAGTTCTTC; CDR3: CASSKTGLGVHNEQFF
V: TRBV4-3; J: TRBJ2-7; size: .; D: .; DNA: TGCGCCAGCAGCCAAGGTGGCTCCTCCTACGAGCAGTACTTC; CDR3: CASSQGGSSYEQYF
V: TRBV3-1/TRBV3-2; J: TRBJ2-3; size: .; D: TRBD2; DNA: TGTGCCAGCAGCCAGCGGGGGGGCAATGTAGATACGCAGTATTTT; CDR3: CASSQRGGNVDTQYF
V: TRBV30; J: TRBJ1-1; size: .; D: .; DNA: TGTGCCTGGAACCAGAGGATGAACACTGAAGCTTTCTTT; CDR3: CAWNQRMNTEAFF
V: TRBV3-1/TRBV3-2; J: TRBJ1-1; size: .; D: .; DNA: TGTGCCAGCAGCCATGGGGGGACTGAAGCTTTCTTT; CDR3: CASSHGGTEAFF
V: TRBV6-1; J: TRBJ2-7; size: .; D: .; DNA: TGTGCCAGCAGTGAAGCCCAGGGATACTTCGCGCAGTACTTC; CDR3: CASSEAQGYFAQYF
V: TRBV4-3; J: TRBJ1-1; size: .; D: .; DNA: TGCGCCAGCGCACAGCTCGACAGGCCCGGAACTGAAGCTTTCTTT; CDR3: CASAQLDRPGTEAFF
V: TRBV5-1; J: TRBJ2-1; size: .; D: .; DNA: TGCGCCAGCAGCCTATATTCCCCTCTAGAGAACAATGAGCAGTTCTTC; CDR3: CASSLYSPLENNEQFF
V: TRBV28; J: TRBJ2-1; size: .; D: .; DNA: TGTGCCAGCAGTTTCACCCATATCGGGGGAACGGGCTACAATGAGCAGTTCTTC; CDR3: CASSFTHIGGTGYNEQFF
V: TRBV2; J: TRBJ2-5; size: .; D: .; DNA: TGTGCCAGCGAGCAGGGTTCACAGACCCAGTACTTC; CDR3: CASEQGSQTQYF
V: TRBV28; J: TRBJ1-2; size: .; D: TRBD1; DNA: TGTGCCAGCAGTTTACCGACAGGGGTTCTTAACTATGGCTACACCTTC; CDR3: CASSLPTGVLNYGYTF
V: TRBV24-1; J: TRBJ2-5; size: .; D: TRBD1; DNA: TGTGCCACCAGTGATTTTCGAGGCAGGGGGCAAGAGACCCAGTACTTC; CDR3: CATSDFRGRGQETQYF
V: TRBV2; J: TRBJ1-2; size: .; D: .; DNA: TGTGCCAGCAGCCAAACCCGACATGGTGGCTACACCTTC; CDR3: CASSQTRHGGYTF
V: TRBV6-2/TRBV6-3; J: TRBJ1-2; size: many; D: .; DNA: TGTGCCAGCAGTACAGACACCTATGGCTACACCTTC; CDR3: CASSTDTYGYTF
V: TRBV19; J: TRBJ2-3; size: .; D: .; DNA: TGTGCCAGTAGTATAGGGCCCGGAGCGAGCACAGATACGCAGTATTTT; CDR3: CASSIGPGASTDTQYF
V: TRBV29-1; J: TRBJ1-2; size: .; D: TRBD1; DNA: TGCAGCGTTGGCATGGACAGGAGCTATGGCTACACCTTC; CDR3: CSVGMDRSYGYTF
V: TRBV19; J: TRBJ1-5; size: once; D: .; DNA: TGTGCCAGTAGTATTTCGAGTCGACAGCCCCAGCATTTT; CDR3: CASSISSRQPQHF
V: TRBV25-1; J: TRBJ1-2; size: .; D: TRBD1; DNA: TGTGCCAGCAGTGAACCGGGACAGCTCGCCTATGGCTACACCTTC; CDR3: CASSEPGQLAYGYTF
V: TRBV6-6; J: TRBJ1-5; size: .; D: TRBD1; DNA: TGTGCCAGCAGTTACTCAGGGACAGGGGGCAGTCAGCCCCAGCATTTT; CDR3: CASSYSGTGGSQPQHF
V: TRBV9; J: TRBJ2-2; size: few; D: TRBD2; DNA: TGTGCCAGCAGCTTGACTAGCGGGCGAAACACCGGGGAGCTGTTTTTT; CDR3: CASSLTSGRNTGELFF
V: TRBV5-1; J: TRBJ2-6; size: .; D: TRBD1; DNA: TGCGCCAGCAACCCGGACAGGAACTCTGGGGCCAACGTCCTGACTTTC; CDR3: CASNPDRNSGANVLTF